This T cell receptor beta chain stems from a study of cytomegalovirus exposure and HLA in healthy donors. Background on the study: Prior work identified 100 million to 130 million unique TCR beta sequences in some 180 million T cells.

Germline V lookup: CDR1 DFQATT, CDR2 SNEGSKA (reference sequence). Trimming took off 6 bases at V and 3 bases at J, with 9 bases between the two ends. The CDR3 length is 11 residues. 13 Jbeta primers and 60 Vbeta primers were used for the PCR. Sequencing used immunoSEQ multiplex PCR; TCRdb keeps in-frame clones, though not all of them. The sample has 150,000 or so clones; roughly 75% are singletons. Worth noting for this clone: Its target is not known.

Regarding the study as a whole: Roughly even sequencing depth across donors was the assumption behind the presence/absence analyses. Some segments of the V type, notably TRBV6-2 and TRBV6-3, were excluded as indistinguishable.

This receptor was taken from a man younger than 35 in good health and CMV-seropositive. The chain uses TRBV20-1 and TRBJ2-7; D remains ambiguous. The sample was PBMCs. The CDR3 coding sequence is TGCAGTGCCGACTTGCTCTACGAGCAGTACTTC. This encodes CSADLLYEQYF.